What follows is one T cell receptor beta chain and its context. The target antigen is unknown. This record belongs to a study of graft-versus-host responses after intestinal transplantation. Study context: As for transplant type, recipients had multivisceral, liver-intestinal, or isolated intestinal grafts. Recipients uniformly received anti-thymocyte globulin induction, followed by tacrolimus and steroids for about three years. Study-level findings and limits: Recipient-marrow GvH clones were detected, some having first appeared in ileum or blood. High graft-versus-host to host-versus-graft clonal ratios were seen in allografts of patients with graft-donor T cell macrochimerism.

Sequencing was performed with immunoSEQ multiplex PCR; in TCRdb, only in-frame clones are kept and a portion is missing. In the table there are roughly 15,000 clones, 59% of which are singletons. Trimming cost V 0 bases and J 14 bases, with 25 bases left between them. The length of the CDR3 is 16 residues. CDR1 is MGHRA, CDR2 YSYEKL, per germline. Processing of graft tissue released intraepithelial and lamina propria lymphocytes. Sequences were derived from ileum tissue, sampled 524 days after transplant. V and J are TRBV4-1 and TRBJ1-1; no firm D call. This sequence was found in a human patient who received an intestinal transplant, so some T cells may come from the graft donor. CDR3 in amino acids: CASSQDGFDFPGRRFF. DNA for the CDR3: TGCGCCAGCAGCCAAGATGGGTTTGATTTTCCAGGCCGCAGGTTCTTT.